This T cell receptor beta chain was sequenced during a study of chemoradiotherapy in HPV16-positive cancers. Germline values: CDR1 KGHSH, CDR2 LQKENI. The CDR3 consists of 15 residues. Unmatched junction bases numbered 9, after V lost 5 bases and J lost 5 bases. This table comes from immunoSEQ multiplex PCR, and its TCRdb copy is limited to in-frame clones, with some not included. The sample consists of roughly 2,100 clones, almost 85% of them appearing once. The count of this clone is one. The sequence derives from a human donor with HPV-associated anogenital cancer. Sequenced material: tumor tissue, taken from a patient who underwent chemoradiotherapy. This sequence joins TRBV18 and TRBJ1-2; 9 nucleotides line up with TRBD1. CDR3 DNA: TGTGCCAGCTCAACGGGACAGGGCCCGATATATGGCTACACCTTC. Its protein product is CASSTGQGPIYGYTF.